Below, 26 T cell receptor beta chains from the same sample are listed, as sequenced in a study of cytomegalovirus exposure and HLA in healthy donors (dated by TCRdb to about 2017). Library preparation employed the immunoSEQ multiplex PCR assay. A mixture of 60 forward primers for TCR Vbeta segments and 13 reverse primers for TCR Jbeta segments was used in the multiplex PCR. Sourced from immuneACCESS, this table was stored by TCRdb with only in-frame sequences that have V and J called. A share of the clones is absent; for the studies checked, an unresolved V gene accounts for under half, and the remainder has no known explanation. The sample table holds about 130,000 clones, of which about 78% were seen once. The top ten clonotypes cover approximately 2.6% of the sample. Sequenced: PBMCs. The receptors were sampled from a human donor in good health.

J is TRBJ1-5 and V is TRBV2; possibly TRBD1 for D (5 bases). V dropped 7 bases and J dropped 4 bases, with 8 bases sitting between them. Germline V gives CDR1 SNHLY, CDR2 FYNNEI. The CDR3 extends over 12 amino acids. The CDR3 loop is CASKGLNQPQHF. In nucleotides, the CDR3 is TGTGCCAGCAAGGGGTTAAATCAGCCCCAGCATTTT.

CDR3 loop: CASSPPTSGVYEQYF. CDR3 coding DNA: TGTGCCAGCTCACCACCGACTAGCGGGGTCTACGAGCAGTACTTC. The V gene is TRBV18, the J gene TRBJ2-7, with 11 nucleotides matching TRBD2. The CDR3 sequence is 15 residues long. In germline, CDR1 is KGHSH, CDR2 LQKENI. Trimming removed 0 bases from V and 3 bases from J; junction bases left unmatched: 1.

The chain links TRBV19 to TRBJ2-3; TRBD1 matches at 11 bases. J gave up 5 bases and V 3 bases, and 4 bases lay outside the gene matches. Per germline, CDR1 LNHDA and CDR2 SQIVND (reference sequence). This CDR3 region has 15 residues. CDR3 residues: CASSIPGTGGDTQYF. CDR3 sequence (DNA): TGTGCCAGTAGTATTCCCGGGACAGGGGGAGATACGCAGTATTTT.

The rearrangement uses TRBV6-6 and TRBJ2-3; tentative D call: TRBD2 (6 bases). Germline CDR1 and CDR2: MNHNY and SVGAGI (reference sequence). This CDR3 has 15 amino acids. The V end was cut by 6 bases, the J end by 3 bases, with 16 bases between. DNA of the CDR3: TGTGCCAGCAGGGCCGGGACTCATAGGACAGATACGCAGTATTTT. This sequence encodes CASRAGTHRTDTQYF.

The rearrangement links TRBV9 to TRBJ1-4; 10 nucleotides align to TRBD1. The J segment lost 6 bases and the V segment lost 0 bases, leaving 2 bases of the junction unmatched. The CDR3 length is 15 residues. CDR1 is SGDLS and CDR2 is YYNGEE in the germline V gene. The CDR3 spells CASSVEGQGYEKLFF. The CDR3 DNA reads as TGTGCCAGCAGCGTAGAGGGACAGGGGTATGAAAAACTGTTTTTT.

J is TRBJ1-2 and V is TRBV29-1, with TRBD1 matching 9 bases. This CDR3 region has 13 residues. V was clipped by 7 bases and J by 6 bases; unmatched bases: 9. Germline-derived CDR1 and CDR2 are SQVTM and ANQGSEA. CDR3 DNA sequence: TGCAGCGCGTTGATTGACAGGGGGAATGGCTACACCTTC. Amino acid sequence: CSALIDRGNGYTF.

The count of this clone is one. CDR3 residues: CASSSGFYEQYF. In nucleotides, the CDR3 is TGTGCCAGCAGCTCAGGGTTCTACGAGCAGTACTTC. The V gene is TRBV7-8, the J gene TRBJ2-7, with D maybe TRBD1 (5 bases). The CDR3 is 12 amino acids. The germline V gene encodes CDR1 SGHVS and CDR2 FQNEAQ. V shed 4 bases and J shed 3 bases, with 7 bases lying between them.

The CDR3 loop reads CASSYRGWGYTF. The CDR3 DNA reads TGTGCCAGCAGTTACAGGGGCTGGGGCTACACCTTC. This chain uses TRBV6-6 with TRBJ1-2, with D perhaps matching TRBD1 (5 bases). This CDR3 region has 12 residues. Trimming cost V 2 bases and J 8 bases, with 9 bases left between them. Germline V CDR1 and CDR2: MNHNY, SVGAGI (reference sequence).

The genes are TRBV9 and TRBJ2-1, with 8 bases lining up with TRBD2. In germline, CDR1 is SGDLS, CDR2 YYNGEE. Trimming removed 3 bases from V and 4 bases from J; junction bases left unmatched: 12. The CDR3 is 17 residues long. The DNA for the CDR3 is TGTGCCAGCAGCGGAAGGCCCCTGGGACTAGTATACAATGAGCAGTTCTTC. This gives the protein CASSGRPLGLVYNEQFF.

The V gene is TRBV4-1, the J gene TRBJ2-3; 9 bases align to TRBD2. Germline V gives CDR1 MGHRA, CDR2 YSYEKL. Losses at the gene ends were 4 bases for V and 6 bases for J; bases not matched to a gene: 11. The CDR3 is made up of 16 amino acids. CDR3 nucleotides: TGCGCCAGCAGCCCGTTAGCGGGAGTGGGGGGGGATACGCAGTATTTT. Amino acids: CASSPLAGVGGDTQYF.

The chain uses TRBV5-4 and TRBJ2-7, with 9 nucleotides matching TRBD2. There are 14 residues in the CDR3. The V gene end was trimmed by 2 bases and the J gene end by 7 bases; junction bases not matched to a gene: 7. The germline gives CDR1 SGHNT, CDR2 YYREEE (reference sequence). The CDR3 DNA reads as TGTGCCAGCAGCTTCCGGACTAGCGCGGGGGAGCAGTACTTC. Residues: CASSFRTSAGEQYF.

The chain uses TRBV28 and TRBJ1-3; D is unclear. The CDR3 contains 12 residues. V lost 5 bases, J lost 9 bases, and 11 bases lay in between. CDR1 and CDR2 (germline): MDHEN, SYDVKM. The CDR3 DNA follows: TGTGCCAGCAGTCTCGGACTGGGCACCATATATTTT. This encodes CASSLGLGTIYF.

This sequence joins TRBV6-5 and TRBJ2-7, with D possibly being TRBD1 (6 bases). The germline V gene encodes CDR1 MNHEY and CDR2 SVGAGI. Trimming cost V 5 bases and J 3 bases, with 11 bases left between them. CDR3 length equals 13 residues. For the CDR3, the DNA is TGTGCCAGCAGTACGACAGGTTACTACGAGCAGTACTTC. As protein: CASSTTGYYEQYF.

The chain has TRBV19 and TRBJ2-7; weak D call: TRBD2 (5 bases). Germline lookup yields CDR1 LNHDA and CDR2 SQIVND (reference sequence). V lost 3 bases and J 5 bases, leaving 17 bases between the germline ends. This CDR3 has 15 amino acids. DNA of the CDR3: TGTGCCAGTAGTATTCAAGCTAGCTTAGTCCACGAGCAGTACTTC. Amino acids: CASSIQASLVHEQYF.

This clone occurred a few times. The V gene is TRBV18, the J gene TRBJ2-5; 7 nucleotides line up with TRBD2. This CDR3 has 16 amino acids. The V gene end was trimmed by 2 bases and the J gene end by 7 bases; junction bases not matched to a gene: 13. Per the germline V gene, CDR1 is KGHSH and CDR2 is LQKENI. CDR3 in DNA: TGTGCCAGCTCACCAAACGGACTAGGGGACCCGGGGACCCAGTACTTC. The encoded protein is CASSPNGLGDPGTQYF.

The V and J genes are TRBV11-2 and TRBJ2-3; tentative D call: TRBD1 (6 bases). The ends were cut back, 5 bases at V and 5 bases at J, with 17 bases in the middle. The germline CDR1 and CDR2 sequences are SGHAT and FQNNGV. The CDR3 runs 15 residues. CDR3 protein: CASSRDIGALDTQYF. In DNA, the CDR3 is TGTGCCAGCAGCCGGGACATCGGAGCTTTAGATACGCAGTATTTT.

The table lists this clone with a few counts. This chain links TRBV5-1 with TRBJ2-1; D is possibly TRBD1 (6 bases). Trimming stripped 4 bases from V and 2 bases from J, with 19 bases between. The germline CDR1 and CDR2 sequences are SGHRS and YFSETQ. The CDR3 is made up of 17 amino acids. CDR3 in amino acids: CASSRLRQAGTYNEQFF. The CDR3 coding sequence is TGCGCCAGCAGCAGATTAAGACAGGCCGGAACCTACAATGAGCAGTTCTTC.

V and J are TRBV7-9 and TRBJ1-2; D gene unclear. Germline V gene data show CDR1 as SEHNR and CDR2 as FQNEAQ (reference sequence). V lost 0 bases to trimming and J lost 6 bases, with 8 bases between them. The CDR3 runs 13 residues. CDR3 in amino acids: CASSLAAGNGYTF. In nucleotides, the CDR3 is TGTGCCAGCAGCTTAGCTGCGGGCAATGGCTACACCTTC.

The V and J genes are TRBV4-3 and TRBJ2-2; D may be TRBD2 (7 bases). Trimming left V 2 bases short and J 6 bases short, with 16 bases between. This CDR3 is built from 16 residues. Germline lookup yields CDR1 LGHNA and CDR2 YSLEER. This chain's CDR3 is CASSQRGGALPGELFF. CDR3 in DNA: TGCGCCAGCAGCCAAAGAGGGGGGGCCTTACCCGGGGAGCTGTTTTTT.

This chain connects TRBV19 to TRBJ2-7, with unresolved D. In germline, CDR1 is LNHDA, CDR2 SQIVND (reference sequence). V was pared by 2 bases and J by 2 bases, with 13 bases between. The CDR3 has 15 amino acids. The CDR3 DNA reads as TGTGCCAGTAGTATACGAGGCCAGCGACCCTACGAGCAGTACTTC. Translation gives CASSIRGQRPYEQYF.

This sequence joins TRBV2 and TRBJ2-7; 8 bases match TRBD1. This CDR3 region has 15 residues. CDR1 and CDR2 from the germline V gene are SNHLY and FYNNEI. V trimming: 1 base; J trimming: 4 bases; junction bases outside the gene matches: 6. The CDR3 nucleotides read TGTGCCAGCAGTGAAGTTCAGGGGGCGAATTACGAGCAGTACTTC. It yields the protein CASSEVQGANYEQYF.

V gene TRBV21-1 combines with J gene TRBJ1-2; no check of the table's D call, TRBD1, against the DNA was made. TRBV21-1 is assigned pseudogene status. The CDR3 loop spans 17 amino acids. CDR3 in DNA: TGTGCCAGCGTCCACCACCCGCGGAACAGGGGGCTCTATGGCTACACCTTC. Encoded protein: CASVHHPRNRGLYGYTF.

V is TRBV7-2 and J is TRBJ1-6; 8 bases align to TRBD1. The trim removed 1 base at V and 9 bases at J, leaving 11 bases unmatched. Germline CDR1 is SGHTA and CDR2 is FQGNSA. There are 17 residues in the CDR3. The CDR3 spells CASSLVSGGILISPLHF. The CDR3 DNA follows: TGTGCCAGCAGCTTAGTATCAGGGGGCATACTCATTTCACCCCTCCACTTT. The variable domain in full, with the rest retrieved from reference TRBV7-2 and TRBJ1-6, is GAGVSQSPSNKVTEKGKDVELRCDPISGHTALYWYRQSLGQGLEFLIYFQGNSAPDKSGLPSDRFSAERTGGSVSTLTIQRTQQEDSAVYLCASSLVSGGILISPLHFGNGTRLTVT.

The chain combines TRBV19 with TRBJ2-7, with TRBD1 matching over 7 bases. The ends lost 8 bases at V and 4 bases at J; junction bases unmatched: 14. The CDR3 runs to 15 residues. Germline values: CDR1 LNHDA, CDR2 SQIVND (reference sequence). The CDR3 DNA follows: TGTGCCAGTCGGACAGGACAAGGAACCTTTTACGAGCAGTACTTC. Its translation is CASRTGQGTFYEQYF.

The chain carries TRBV6-1 and TRBJ2-1; TRBD2 aligns across 10 bases. This CDR3 region has 16 residues. With V trimmed by 2 bases and J by 4 bases, 5 bases remained unmatched. The germline gives CDR1 MNHNS, CDR2 SASEGT. CDR3 amino acids: CASSELASGGYNEQFF. For the CDR3, the DNA is TGTGCCAGCAGTGAATTGGCTAGCGGGGGTTACAATGAGCAGTTCTTC.

V usage is TRBV7-2 and J usage is TRBJ2-5; weak D call: TRBD1 (6 bases). Germline CDR1 is SGHTA and CDR2 is FQGNSA. Trimming cost V 5 bases and J 4 bases, with 11 bases left between them. The CDR3 is 13 residues long. CDR3 sequence (DNA): TGTGCCAGCAGCACAGGGTGGGGAGAGACCCAGTACTTC. Amino acid sequence: CASSTGWGETQYF.